This T cell receptor beta chain was sequenced during a study of tumor and adjacent non-tumor tissue in lung cancer. Study conclusions and caveats: Tumor repertoires had a smaller top 100 clone share than normal lung.

Germline-derived CDR1 and CDR2 are SQVTM and ANQGSEA. The CDR3 spans 18 residues. The V end was cut by 3 bases, the J end by 13 bases, with 36 bases between. No cell sorting was done before RNA was extracted from the tissue. Distant lung tissue was collected more than 3 cm away from the tumor edge. A modified ARM-PCR protocol with three rounds of nested PCR amplified TCRbeta. One entry per CDR3 protein results from TCRdb running MiXCR on the multiplex PCR reads. The sample lists about 86,000 distinct CDR3 sequences; under 80% were seen once. With respect to this clonotype: The antigen remains unidentified.

Sequenced input: distant non-tumor lung tissue. The chain is built from TRBV29-1 and TRBJ1-2, with a weak D call TRBD1 (5 bases). This receptor was identified in a woman aged 45-59 years with non-small cell lung cancer. This CDR3 is CSVEPPAGKGEEGWAFTF. As DNA, the CDR3 is TGCAGCGTTGAGCCCCCCGCGGGAAAAGGGGAGGAAGGATGGGCCTTCACCTTC.